Listed here are 30 T cell receptor beta chains from one sample, sequenced in a study of T cell responses to AZD1222 COVID-19 vaccine. Sequencing was performed with immunoSEQ multiplex PCR; in TCRdb, only in-frame clones are kept and a portion is missing. The sample includes 100,000 to 150,000 clones, 80% to 90% of them seen just once. The specimen comprised peripheral blood, sampled on day 0 of AZD1222 vaccination. These receptor sequences come from an adult in good health.

A word on this clone: At one end the junction does not follow the germline gene, possibly because of a read error. J is TRBJ1-5 and V is TRBV19; no clear D. The length of the CDR3 is 8 residues. Germline CDR1 is LNHDA and CDR2 is SQIVND (reference sequence). In DNA form, the CDR3 reads TGTGCCAGTAGTATTGGGAATTTT. It encodes CASSIGNF.

The genes are TRBV24-1 and TRBJ2-3; D ambiguous. CDR3 size: 11 residues. Looked up from germline, CDR1 is KGHDR and CDR2 is SFDVKD. Trimming pared 2 bases from V and 8 bases from J, leaving 4 bases between. In DNA form, the CDR3 reads TGTGCCACCAGTGATTCCGGTACGCAGTATTTT. Protein product: CATSDSGTQYF.

The chain uses TRBV29-1 and TRBJ2-2; 10 bases match TRBD1. Trimming took 7 bases from V and 6 from J; bases not matched to a gene: 2. Germline V gives CDR1 SQVTM, CDR2 ANQGSEA. This CDR3 is built from 12 residues. CDR3 DNA: TGCAGCGCAGGACAGGGGGCCGGGGAGCTGTTTTTT. It yields the protein CSAGQGAGELFF.

This chain uses TRBV27 with TRBJ2-3, with 11 bases that match TRBD2. CDR1 is MNHEY and CDR2 is SMNVEV in the germline V gene (reference sequence). The CDR3 consists of 17 residues. J lost 2 bases, V lost 2 bases, and 6 bases had no gene match. The CDR3 DNA sequence: TGTGCCAGCAGTTTAGCGGGTAGCGGGGGGGCCACAGATACGCAGTATTTT. Translated: CASSLAGSGGATDTQYF.

This clone was seen a few times. The gene calls are TRBV7-6 and TRBJ2-2; D assignment may be TRBD1 or TRBD2 (6 bases each). Trimming took off 2 bases at V and 5 bases at J, with 21 bases between the two ends. The CDR3 contains 18 residues. Germline CDR1 reads SGHVS; CDR2 reads FNYEAQ. The CDR3: CASSLRTGAPTGTGELFF. The CDR3 nucleotides are TGTGCCAGCAGCTTAAGAACGGGGGCACCGACGGGAACCGGGGAGCTGTTTTTT.

The chain is built from TRBV15 and TRBJ1-5; possible D gene TRBD1, 5 bases. Germline assignment: CDR1 LNHNV and CDR2 YYDKDF (reference sequence). The CDR3 contains 13 residues. With 5 bases removed from V and 9 bases from J, the gap between germline ends came to 14 bases. In nucleotides, the CDR3 is TGTGCCACCAGCGGGGGACTATCGGCGCCCCAGCATTTT. Its protein product is CATSGGLSAPQHF. The complete variable domain, with remaining parts taken from reference TRBV15 and TRBJ1-5, reads DAMVIQNPRYQVTQFGKPVTLSCSQTLNHNVMYWYQQKSSQAPKLLFHYYDKDFNNEADTPDNFQSRRPNTSFCFLDIRSPGLGDTAMYLCATSGGLSAPQHFGDGTRLSIL.

The chain is built from TRBV7-9 and TRBJ1-6; D is possibly TRBD1 (5 bases). V was trimmed by 4 bases and J by 10 bases, leaving 11 bases between them. CDR1 and CDR2 (germline): SEHNR, FQNEAQ (reference sequence). This CDR3 has 13 residues. The CDR3 protein is CASSYRDGSPLHF. The CDR3, as DNA: TGTGCCAGCAGCTATCGGGACGGGTCACCCCTCCACTTT.

The chain carries TRBV11-2 and TRBJ1-2; D may be TRBD1 (5 bases). CDR1 and CDR2 from the germline V gene are SGHAT and FQNNGV. Between the trimmed V and J ends, which lost 5 bases and 7 bases, there was a span of 14 bases. The CDR3 extends over 13 amino acids. The CDR3 DNA follows: TGTGCCAGCAGCCTGGACCCGGGGGTTGGCTACACCTTC. Amino acid sequence: CASSLDPGVGYTF.

This clone came up a few times. The chain has TRBV6-5 and TRBJ1-4; 8 nucleotides align to TRBD1. Germline V gene data show CDR1 as MNHEY and CDR2 as SVGAGI. This CDR3 contains 13 residues. The junction had 6 bases not matched to a gene; V was cut back by 10 bases and J by 5 bases. The CDR3 nucleotides read TGTGCCACTTTGGGACAGGAAAATGAAAAACTGTTTTTT. It translates to CATLGQENEKLFF.

This clone was counted a single time. V gene TRBV7-9 combines with J gene TRBJ1-4; no clear D. The ends were cut back, 1 base at V and 8 bases at J, with 14 bases in the middle. Germline-derived CDR1 and CDR2 are SEHNR and FQNEAQ (reference sequence). The CDR3 length is 15 residues. The CDR3 coding sequence is TGTGCCAGCAGCTTAGTGGTCCGGGGAGGCGAAAAACTGTTTTTT. Translated: CASSLVVRGGEKLFF.

The V call is TRBV4-1, the J call TRBJ1-4, with a weak D call TRBD1 (5 bases). The CDR3 is made up of 13 amino acids. The germline V and J ends were trimmed by 8 bases and 7 bases, with 14 bases remaining between them. CDR1 and CDR2 from the germline V gene are MGHRA and YSYEKL. The DNA of the CDR3 is TGCGCCAGCTCCAGGGCGATTCGTGAAAAACTGTTTTTT. Its translation is CASSRAIREKLFF.

The rearrangement uses TRBV28 and TRBJ2-5; D is unresolved. The CDR3 consists of 12 residues. V was trimmed by 6 bases and J by 0 bases, leaving 5 bases between them. Germline V gene lookup returns CDR1 MDHEN and CDR2 SYDVKM. CDR3 DNA: TGTGCCAGCAGGTGGGACCAAGAGACCCAGTACTTC. It specifies CASRWDQETQYF.

The chain links TRBV2 to TRBJ1-2; D is unresolved. Germline CDR1 SNHLY, CDR2 FYNNEI. The CDR3 has 14 residues. Between the trimmed V and J ends, which lost 4 bases and 6 bases, there was a span of 15 bases. In DNA form, the CDR3 reads TGTGCCAGCAGTGGGCCCACAATTCTAAATGGCTACACCTTC. Encoded protein: CASSGPTILNGYTF.

On this clone: The same CDR3 is also encoded by other DNA sequences in this sample. The chain couples TRBV10-1 to TRBJ2-1, with D perhaps TRBD2 (5 bases). Trimming left V 6 bases short and J 0 bases short, with 9 bases between. The CDR3 contains 14 residues. CDR1 and CDR2 (germline): WNHNN, SYGVQD (reference sequence). CDR3 protein: CASSGGSSYNEQFF. CDR3 nucleotides: TGCGCCAGCAGCGGCGGGTCCTCCTACAATGAGCAGTTCTTC.

CDR3 nucleotide sequence: TGTGCCAGCAGTGTTCGGAGGGTTTCCTATAATTCACCCCTCCACTTT. It encodes CASSVRRVSYNSPLHF. The chain employs TRBV2 and TRBJ1-6, with D hard to call. Trimming took off 4 bases at V and 1 base at J, with 11 bases between the two ends. Germline V gene sequence: CDR1 SNHLY, CDR2 FYNNEI. The CDR3 extends over 16 amino acids.

V and J are TRBV10-3 and TRBJ1-5, with 7 bases aligning to TRBD1. Germline V gene lookup returns CDR1 ENHRY and CDR2 SYGVKD. V shed 10 bases, J shed 5 bases, and the junction held 11 bases outside the gene matches. This CDR3 spans 14 amino acids. CDR3 region: CATGTGQGDQPQHF. The CDR3 DNA reads TGTGCCACGGGGACGGGGCAGGGGGATCAGCCCCAGCATTTT.

The chain couples TRBV25-1 to TRBJ1-6; 8 bases line up with TRBD1. V was clipped by 2 bases and J by 6 bases; unmatched bases: 3. The CDR3 is 15 amino acids. Germline CDR1 and CDR2: MGHDK and SYGVNS. The chain's CDR3 is CASSELDRGNSPLHF. The CDR3 DNA reads TGTGCCAGCAGTGAACTCGACAGGGGTAATTCACCCCTCCACTTT.

This clone appeared a single time. The J gene is TRBJ2-2, the V gene TRBV5-1; no firm D call. The germline gives CDR1 SGHRS, CDR2 YFSETQ. The CDR3 extends over 15 amino acids. V lost 0 bases, J lost 2 bases, and 8 bases lay in between. The CDR3, as DNA: TGCGCCAGCAGCTTGGAATTGGGCAACACCGGGGAGCTGTTTTTT. It yields the protein CASSLELGNTGELFF.

The gene calls are TRBV18 and TRBJ1-6, with D uncertain. Per germline, CDR1 KGHSH and CDR2 LQKENI. Deletions cut 5 bases from V and 0 bases from J, with 11 bases between. This CDR3 spans 16 amino acids. The CDR3 region has the DNA TGTGCCAGCTCATCGGTAACCGTCTCCTATAATTCACCCCTCCACTTT. It codes for CASSSVTVSYNSPLHF.

This clone was seen only a few times. The genes are TRBV29-1 and TRBJ1-1, with 8 bases that match TRBD1. CDR1 is SQVTM and CDR2 is ANQGSEA in the germline V gene. The CDR3 has 13 residues. V gave up 5 bases and J gave up 5 bases; unmatched junction bases: 7. Here the CDR3 reads CSVRQGANTEAFF. The CDR3 bases are TGCAGCGTTAGGCAGGGGGCGAATACTGAAGCTTTCTTT.

This rearrangement joins TRBV6-5 to TRBJ1-3; D unclear. The CDR3 covers 15 residues. Deletions cut 7 bases from V and 4 bases from J, with 17 bases between. The germline V gene has CDR1 MNHEY and CDR2 SVGAGI. The CDR3 loop is CASTPSRGKGNTIYF. In nucleotides, the CDR3 is TGTGCCAGCACCCCGAGCCGGGGTAAGGGAAACACCATATATTTT.

This chain links TRBV7-9 with TRBJ2-7; D is ambiguous. CDR1 is SEHNR, CDR2 FQNEAQ, per germline (reference sequence). This CDR3 region has 13 residues. Trimming stripped 1 base from V and 5 bases from J, with 9 bases between. The CDR3 nucleotides read TGTGCCAGCAGCTTAGGGGAAGGAAACGAGCAGTACTTC. The encoded protein is CASSLGEGNEQYF.

The chain has TRBV28 and TRBJ2-7; D gene ambiguous. The V and J ends lost 3 bases and 2 bases respectively, with 2 bases between them. Germline loops: CDR1 MDHEN, CDR2 SYDVKM. The CDR3 is 11 residues long. The CDR3 region is CASSLAYEQYF. The CDR3 DNA reads TGTGCCAGCAGTTTGGCCTACGAGCAGTACTTC.

The rearrangement links TRBV11-1 to TRBJ2-1, with unresolved D. CDR3 length: 11 amino acids. V was pared by 3 bases and J by 10 bases, with 7 bases between. Germline CDR1 reads SGHAT; CDR2 reads FQDESV (reference sequence). CDR3: CASSLGLEQFF. In DNA, the CDR3 is TGTGCCAGCAGCTTGGGTCTAGAGCAGTTCTTC.

The gene calls are TRBV28 and TRBJ1-6, with TRBD1 matching over 9 bases. The CDR3 runs to 15 residues. Germline-derived CDR1 and CDR2 are MDHEN and SYDVKM. The V and J ends lost 5 bases and 7 bases, in that order; junction bases with no gene match: 6. CDR3 sequence reads: CASSLPGTGNSPLHF. CDR3 coding DNA: TGTGCCAGCAGTCTCCCCGGGACAGGGAATTCACCCCTCCACTTT.

This rearrangement joins TRBV4-1 to TRBJ2-2; 8 bases map to TRBD2. Trimming at V came to 1 base and at J to 4 bases, leaving 5 bases not matched to a gene. CDR3 size: 16 residues. Germline lookup yields CDR1 MGHRA and CDR2 YSYEKL. The CDR3 sequence: CASSQGGGGLTGELFF. The CDR3 nucleotides are TGCGCCAGCAGCCAAGGAGGCGGGGGGCTCACCGGGGAGCTGTTTTTT.

V usage is TRBV27 and J usage is TRBJ2-1, with 8 bases that match TRBD2. The V gene end was trimmed by 2 bases and the J gene end by 7 bases; junction bases not matched to a gene: 10. CDR1 is MNHEY, CDR2 SMNVEV, per germline (reference sequence). CDR3 size: 16 residues. The CDR3 nucleotides read TGTGCCAGCAGTTTAAGGATGTCGGGGGGGGGTAATGAGCAGTTCTTC. It encodes CASSLRMSGGGNEQFF.

The V and J genes are TRBV5-6 and TRBJ1-5; a possible D gene is TRBD1 (5 bases). The CDR3 extends over 14 amino acids. Germline V gene lookup returns CDR1 SGHDT and CDR2 YYEEEE. Trimming took 5 bases from V and 1 from J, leaving 10 bases between them. CDR3 sequence (DNA): TGTGCCAGCAGTAGACCAGGGAGCAATCAGCCCCAGCATTTT. Encoded protein: CASSRPGSNQPQHF.

The chain couples TRBV12-3 or TRBV12-4 to TRBJ1-2; D is unclear. Deletions cut 6 bases from V and 8 bases from J, with 13 bases between. The CDR3 runs to 12 residues. The CDR3 is CASRRPGLGYTF. DNA for the CDR3: TGTGCCAGCAGGAGACCGGGCCTCGGCTACACCTTC.

The chain employs TRBV11-1 and TRBJ2-1, with D perhaps matching TRBD2 (6 bases). The V and J ends lost 4 bases and 7 bases respectively, with 11 bases between them. Germline V gene sequence: CDR1 SGHAT, CDR2 FQDESV (reference sequence). This CDR3 region has 13 residues. The CDR3 coding sequence is TGTGCCAGCAGCTCGGGGGATCTGAATGAGCAGTTCTTC. Its translation: CASSSGDLNEQFF.